This T cell receptor (beta chain) comes out of a study of technical replicates of blood from a handful of donors. Clones were sequenced by immunoSEQ multiplex PCR, and TCRdb holds only the in-frame ones, with some missing. The sample includes roughly 51,000 clones, around 93% of them seen just once. Between the trimmed V and J ends, which lost 2 bases and 8 bases, there was a span of 7 bases. The CDR3 has 12 residues. Looked up from germline, CDR1 is SGHRS and CDR2 is YFSETQ. The sample was PBMCs. V gene TRBV5-1 combines with J gene TRBJ2-2; D gene unclear. The TCR was taken from a human donor in good health. Some clones in this sample may be carry-over from other donors' samples. The CDR3 protein is CASSFQDGELFF. The CDR3 DNA is TGCGCCAGCAGCTTTCAGGATGGGGAGCTGTTTTTT.